Listed below are T cell receptor beta chains from one sample, sequenced in a study of cytomegalovirus exposure and HLA in healthy donors. The assay was immunoSEQ multiplex PCR, and TCRdb's table has in-frame clones only and misses some. The table records around 90,000 clones, roughly 84% of them present only once. The sample was PBMCs. The receptors originated from a man aged 30-40 years in good health and CMV-seronegative. Both conserved end residues are part of each CDR3. D genes are given only for firm matches. Size values are once, few and many counts, or a class for expanded clones, and some rows have none.

TRBV6-1,TRBJ1-4,.,.,TGTGCCAGCAGTGAAGTAGGAGACAAACTGTTTTTT,CASSEVGDKLFF
TRBV4-2,TRBJ2-1,.,TRBD2,TGTGCCAGCAGCCAAGAGGTGGGAGTAGCGGGGGGGCCCCCCTTCAATGAGCAGTTCTTC,CASSQEVGVAGGPPFNEQFF
TRBV10-3,TRBJ2-7,few,TRBD1,TGTGCCATCAGGTTATCGGACAGGGAATCAGACGAGCAGTACTTC,CAIRLSDRESDEQYF
TRBV12-5,TRBJ1-2,.,.,TGTGCTAGTGGTTTGGCGGGTCTCTATGGCTACACCTTC,CASGLAGLYGYTF
TRBV27,TRBJ2-1,.,TRBD2,TGTGCCACCGGGGAGGGGAGGGGACGCGGTTCCCATGAGCAGTTCTTC,CATGEGRGRGSHEQFF
TRBV11-2,TRBJ2-1,.,TRBD2,TGTGCCAGCAGCTTAGGGGCTAGCGGGGGGGCCGTACCCTACAATGAGCAGTTCTTC,CASSLGASGGAVPYNEQFF
TRBV29-1,TRBJ2-5,.,.,TGCAGCGCCGGACAGCCGCTAGAGACCCAGTACTTC,CSAGQPLETQYF
TRBV5-1,TRBJ1-1,.,.,TGCGCCAGCAGCCTACGGACAGCGAACACTGAAGCTTTCTTT,CASSLRTANTEAFF
TRBV9,TRBJ2-3,.,.,TGTGCCAGCAGCCCCCACTTCACAGATACGCAGTATTTT,CASSPHFTDTQYF
TRBV9,TRBJ1-2,.,.,TGTGCCAGCAGCGTAGGAGAGGGGGAGAGCTATGGCTACACCTTC,CASSVGEGESYGYTF
TRBV11-3,TRBJ1-1,.,TRBD1,TGTGCCAGCCGGGACAGGGTGAACACTGAAGCTTTCTTT,CASRDRVNTEAFF
TRBV6-1,TRBJ1-5,few,.,TGTGCCAGCAGTGAAGCGCCGGAGCAGCCCCAGCATTTT,CASSEAPEQPQHF
TRBV9,TRBJ1-5,.,TRBD1,TGTGCCAGCAGCGAGGGGACAGGCGAGAGACAGCCCCAGCATTTT,CASSEGTGERQPQHF
TRBV2,TRBJ2-7,once,.,TGTGCCAGCACCCTACAACAGGGCTCCGAGCAGTACTTC,CASTLQQGSEQYF
TRBV5-1,TRBJ1-5,.,TRBD1,TGCGCCAGCAGTGCAGGGGGTTCCAATCAGCCCCAGCATTTT,CASSAGGSNQPQHF
TRBV6-4,TRBJ2-3,.,TRBD1,TGTGCCAGCAGTGACTCTGGAGACAGGGGTCCGCAGTATTTT,CASSDSGDRGPQYF
TRBV6-1,TRBJ2-7,.,.,TGTGCCAGCAGTGAAGCCAGACTATTACGCGAGCAGTACTTC,CASSEARLLREQYF
TRBV9,TRBJ1-1,once,TRBD1,TGTGCCAGCAGCCGGGGACAGATGAACACTGAAGCTTTCTTT,CASSRGQMNTEAFF
TRBV6-1,TRBJ1-3,.,TRBD1,TGTGCCAGCACACGGACAGGACTTGAAAACACCATATATTTT,CASTRTGLENTIYF
TRBV29-1,TRBJ1-1,.,.,TGCCTCGTGGGAGGAGGGAACACTGAAGCTTTCTTT,CLVGGGNTEAFF
TRBV27,TRBJ2-7,.,TRBD1,TGTGCCAGCAGTCCCTACAGGGGACCTTCCGAGCAGTACTTC,CASSPYRGPSEQYF
TRBV5-1,TRBJ2-2,.,.,TGCGCCAGCAGCTTGGAGGAGGGGGCCTTCTACACCGGGGAGCTGTTTTTT,CASSLEEGAFYTGELFF
TRBV5-1,TRBJ1-1,.,.,TGCGCCAGCAGCCGGGAGGGGGTCGAAGCTTTCTTT,CASSREGVEAFF
TRBV6-1,TRBJ1-4,.,TRBD1,TGTGCCAGCAGTGATCACAGGGGAACTTTAAAGGAAAAACTGTTTTTT,CASSDHRGTLKEKLFF
TRBV19,TRBJ1-6,.,.,TGTGCCAGTAGTATAGCGGGAGGGGGAAACTATAATTCACCCCTCCACTTT,CASSIAGGGNYNSPLHF
TRBV5-1,TRBJ1-2,.,TRBD1,TGCGCCAGCAGCTTGGGACAGGGTGGGGATGGCTACACCTTC,CASSLGQGGDGYTF
TRBV29-1,TRBJ2-7,.,.,TGCAGCGTTGAAGATCTTAATCGGGGTGGTAGCGAGCAGTACTTC,CSVEDLNRGGSEQYF
TRBV7-3,TRBJ1-5,.,TRBD1,TGTGCCAGCAGCCCCAGGGGGAGACAGCCCCAGCATTTT,CASSPRGRQPQHF
TRBV5-1,TRBJ2-1,.,TRBD1,TGCGCCAGCAGCGTTGGGGGTTGGGGACAGGGGTCATTCTCTAGTCGTACTGAGCAGTTCTTC,CASSVGGWGQGSFSSRTEQFF
TRBV5-1,TRBJ1-2,.,.,TGCGCCAGCAGCAACGTAGGAGCGACGGATGGCTACACCTTC,CASSNVGATDGYTF
TRBV19,TRBJ2-3,.,.,TGTGCCAGTAGTGGGGGGTGGAACAGCAACACAGATACGCAGTATTTT,CASSGGWNSNTDTQYF
TRBV2,TRBJ2-3,once,.,TGTGCCAGCATTGATCCAACAGATACGCAGTATTTT,CASIDPTDTQYF
TRBV7-3,TRBJ1-1,.,.,TGTGCCAGCAGCTTAAAATCACGGGGCACTGAAGCTTTCTTT,CASSLKSRGTEAFF
TRBV7-9,TRBJ1-1,.,.,TGTGCCAGCAGAGTACCGGGGAGGGATACTGAAGCTTTCTTT,CASRVPGRDTEAFF
TRBV27,TRBJ1-2,.,.,TGTGCCAGCAGCCCTACGCCTTGGGGGGATGGCTACACCTTC,CASSPTPWGDGYTF
TRBV9,TRBJ1-4,few,.,TGTGCCAGCAGCGCCCAGGGTACGGCTAATGAAAAACTGTTTTTT,CASSAQGTANEKLFF
TRBV4-1,TRBJ1-2,.,TRBD1,TGCGCCAGCAGCCATTCCCCCAGGACAGGGGGTGATGGCTACACCTTC,CASSHSPRTGGDGYTF
TRBV19,TRBJ2-6,.,TRBD1,TGTGCCGGAGGCGGAATGAGACAGGGGGTATCTGGGGCCAACGTCCTGACTTTC,CAGGGMRQGVSGANVLTF
TRBV5-1,TRBJ2-1,once,TRBD2,TGCGCCAGCAGCTTGACTAGCGGGGGTTCCTACAATGAGCAGTTCTTC,CASSLTSGGSYNEQFF
TRBV6-4,TRBJ2-3,.,.,TGTGCCAGCAGCCCACAGGGTGAGAGCACAGATACGCAGTATTTT,CASSPQGESTDTQYF
TRBV18,TRBJ1-4,once,TRBD1,TGTGCCAGCACAGACAGGGTTCGCGGTGAAAAACTGTTTTTT,CASTDRVRGEKLFF
TRBV19,TRBJ1-1,few,TRBD1,TGTGCCAGTAGTACACAGGGGTATGGCTCTGAAGCTTTCTTT,CASSTQGYGSEAFF
TRBV29-1,TRBJ1-2,few,.,TGCAGCGTTGATTGGAAGGGCAGGGGATCGTATGGCTACACCTTC,CSVDWKGRGSYGYTF
TRBV30,TRBJ1-1,.,.,TGTGCCTGGAGTAAGGACACCACTGAAGCTTTCTTT,CAWSKDTTEAFF
TRBV2,TRBJ2-5,.,.,TGTGCCAGCAGTGACAGGGTGGTTCGAGAGACCCAGTACTTC,CASSDRVVRETQYF
TRBV11-2,TRBJ1-2,.,.,TGTGCCAGCAGCTCCCTCGGACGGTGGGGGGATGGCTACACCTTC,CASSSLGRWGDGYTF
TRBV30,TRBJ1-2,.,TRBD1,TGTGCCTGGAGAAGCCGGGACAGGGGTGGAGGCTATGGCTACACCTTC,CAWRSRDRGGGYGYTF
TRBV29-1,TRBJ2-3,few,TRBD1,TGCAGCGTGCGGGTAGGGGGCAGCACAGATACGCAGTATTTT,CSVRVGGSTDTQYF
TRBV6-5,TRBJ1-5,.,TRBD1,TGTGCCAGCAGTCTCCGACAGGGGTTGATTCAGCCCCAGCATTTT,CASSLRQGLIQPQHF
TRBV25-1,TRBJ1-1,.,.,TGTGCCAGCAGTGAATGGGGGGGGCGAGAGTCGAACACTGAAGCTTTCTTT,CASSEWGGRESNTEAFF
TRBV18,TRBJ2-5,.,TRBD1,TGTGCCAGCTCACTCCCGGGACAGGGGCGGGAGACCCAGTACTTC,CASSLPGQGRETQYF
TRBV5-1,TRBJ2-3,few,TRBD1,TGCGCCAGCAGCCCCGGACAGGGGGCGAGCACAGATACGCAGTATTTT,CASSPGQGASTDTQYF
TRBV6-5,TRBJ1-2,.,TRBD1,TGTGCCAGCAGTTACTCGACGGACAGGGTTCAGGGCTACACCTTC,CASSYSTDRVQGYTF